Listed here is a single T cell receptor (beta chain). The antigen it recognizes is unknown. Within one base of it there is no much larger clone, and no base qualities were kept. The data derive from a study of blood T cell repertoires in COVID-19 (dated by TCRdb to about 2020). Study-wide context: Collaborator samples came from the United States, Italy and Spain and covered acute and convalescent phases of COVID-19. Where available, HLA class I and class II types were obtained from metadata supplied by the sample provider rather than from assay-based typing. The repertoires were released in a freely available public database intended as a resource for research on the immune response to SARS-CoV-2. The sample metadata nearly always contained a de-identified subject ID, COVID-19 status, age in years and sex. The prospective study material was composed of cDNA or gDNA derived from T cells, B-cell-depleted T cells, or PBMCs. The samples were drawn from two sources: the first 160 participants of the ongoing ImmuneRACE study, and some 1,300 subjects contributed by 6 global collaborators. Deeply sampled blood TCRbeta repertoires from subjects exposed to, actively infected with, or recovered from COVID-19 were included in the dataset. What the work shows at the level of the full study, not this receptor alone: The quantity of clinical and demographic metadata differed by source and by participant and was supplied without curation.

Participants in the prospective study were enrolled through a virtual design, were aged 18 to 89 years, and lived in 24 United States geographic areas. In the prospective study, participants were assigned to cohorts based on the clinical history participants reported in a screening survey and a study questionnaire. Recovered participants in ImmuneRACE Cohort 3 were defined by two consecutive negative NP/OP PCR tests, clearance by a healthcare professional, or resolution of symptoms. Mobile phlebotomists in the prospective study collected whole blood, serum and a nasopharyngeal or oropharyngeal swab from every participant. Over an approximately 2-month period, participants in the prospective study had the option of providing additional blood draws and questionnaires. Blood samples from the prospective study were shipped frozen or at room temperature prior to DNA extraction. The junction carries 8 bases between V and J, which are trimmed by 3 bases and 3 bases respectively. From the cysteine through the phenylalanine, the CDR3 covers 14 amino acids. The read is trimmed to its CDR3 DNA, 42 bases read in frame from base 1. Via the germline V gene (reference sequence), CDR1 is MNHEY and CDR2 SMNVEV.

TCRbeta CDR3 regions were amplified from genomic DNA using the immunoSEQ Assay, a bias-controlled multiplex PCR. On the authors' methods: Within the assay, amplification of reference gene primers was used to estimate how many nucleated cells each sample contained. Sequence reads were collapsed and filtered to measure the absolute abundance of every unique TCRbeta CDR3 rearrangement. Productive Simpson clonality was computed per sample as the square root of Simpson's diversity index over productive rearrangements. TCRdb took over this immuneACCESS table, retaining in-frame rearrangements with V and J assigned. Such tables are incomplete; in checked studies, under half of the missing clones stem from an unresolved V gene, and the remainder is unexplained. Clone size and the V and J calls come from that table; the DNA yielded D and trimming. The sample contains about 350,000 clones, about 90% of them found a single time. Of the sample, 5.3% falls within the top ten clones.

The sample consisted of PBMCs or T cells enriched from blood (not recorded which). This TCR came from a woman aged 25 to 45 who had recovered from COVID-19. Rearrangement joined TRBV27 to TRBJ2-2; the D gene cannot be resolved reliably. The nucleotides are TGTGCCAGCAGTTTTAGAGGATACACCGGGGAGCTGTTTTTT. It codes for CASSFRGYTGELFF.